This TCR beta chain came from a study of shared clonotypes between healthy human individuals. Study information: Donors were a couple of women and a few men aged 18 to 49.

Naive CD8 isolation took CD45RO-negative cells positively selected for CCR7 and excluded terminally differentiated effector memory CD45RA+ cells. Only in-frame clones appear in the TCRdb table, and some are missing; sequencing was by immunoSEQ multiplex PCR. This table holds 650,000 to 800,000 clones, about 90% found once. The germline V gene has CDR1 MDHEN and CDR2 SYDVKM. This CDR3 comprises 16 residues. Trimming cost V 4 bases and J 2 bases, with 18 bases left between them. The V gene is TRBV28, the J gene TRBJ2-7; perhaps TRBD1 as D (6 bases). This TCR was sampled from a young man in good health. The source material was naive CD8+ T cells sorted from blood. This chain's CDR3 is CASSSPGRGPTYEQYF. CDR3 coding DNA: TGTGCCAGCAGTTCACCAGGCAGGGGACCTACCTACGAGCAGTACTTC.